Included here is one TCR beta chain sequence, with context. What it binds is not known. The study ran its PCR with 60 Vbeta and 13 Jbeta primers. Using immunoSEQ multiplex PCR, the repertoire was profiled, and TCRdb retains in-frame clones only, with some absent. The sample consists of 95,000 to 150,000 clones, 75% to 90% of them appearing once. This entry is derived from a study of cytomegalovirus exposure and HLA in healthy donors. At collection, donors were nominally healthy, but unrecorded immune exposures were probable. Study-wide findings and caveats: Under in vitro conditions, a few CMV-associated chains were confirmed as specific for CMV antigens. It was 164 TCR beta chains that were listed as cytomegalovirus-associated. Later analysis suggested most CMV-associated TCR beta chains were HLA-restricted.

CDR3 length: 14 residues. Germline assignment: CDR1 LNHDA and CDR2 SQIVND (reference sequence). V was clipped by 6 bases and J by 5 bases; unmatched bases: 7. The clonotype comes from a man younger than 40 in good health and CMV-seronegative. The sequenced sample was PBMCs. This chain connects TRBV19 to TRBJ1-2, with 9 nucleotides matching TRBD1. CDR3 DNA: TGTGCCAGTAGAAAAACAGGGGGCGGGTATGGCTACACCTTC. It yields the protein CASRKTGGGYGYTF. Together with reference TRBV19 and TRBJ1-2, the CDR3 gives the full variable domain: DGGITQSPKYLFRKEGQNVTLSCEQNLNHDAMYWYRQDPGQGLRLIYYSQIVNDFQKGDIAEGYSVSREKKESFPLTVTSAQKNPTAFYLCASRKTGGGYGYTFGSGTRLTVV.